The T cell receptor (beta chain) described here comes from a study of blood T cell repertoires in COVID-19. Background on the study: Acute and convalescent COVID-19 specimens originated in the United States, Italy and Spain. In each case, the material was cDNA or gDNA derived from T cells, B-cell-depleted T cells, or PBMCs.

As processed by the authors: Amplified reference gene primers provided the basis for estimating nucleated cell counts. The data were produced by immunoSEQ multiplex PCR, yet TCRdb's version contains in-frame clones alone and is incomplete. The V and J calls and the clone size are those of that table, but D and trimming were determined from the DNA. Of roughly 140,000 clones in the sample, roughly 84% were seen once. J lost 7 bases, V lost 5 bases, and 8 bases had no gene match. Germline-derived CDR1 and CDR2 are LGHDT and YNNKEL (reference sequence). This CDR3 has 16 amino acids. The specimen sequenced was peripheral blood. The gene calls are TRBV3-1 (or the pseudogene TRBV3-2) and TRBJ2-2; 12 bases line up with TRBD1. The sequence derives from a human donor in a cohort sampled during active COVID-19. As DNA, the CDR3 is TGTGCCAGCAGCTATTCCGGGACAGGGGGCTTCGGGGAGCTGTTTTTT. Amino acids: CASSYSGTGGFGELFF.